This TCR beta chain derives from a study of control samples from healthy donors and cancer patients. Sequenced by immunoSEQ multiplex PCR; TCRdb stores in-frame clones only, minus some. The sample has 13,000 to 15,000 clones, approximately 75% seen once. Trimming stripped 3 bases from V and 9 bases from J, with 17 bases between. CDR3 length: 14 residues. The germline V gene has CDR1 LNHDA and CDR2 SQIVND (reference sequence). This clone appeared a single time. V and J are TRBV19 and TRBJ1-1, with D uncertain. This TCR came from a female donor with lung cancer. Sequencing was carried out using formalin-fixed, paraffin-embedded tissue. DNA for the CDR3: TGTGCCAGTAGTATCCCCGGAGATAAGAAGAAAGCTTTCTTT. Protein: CASSIPGDKKKAFF.